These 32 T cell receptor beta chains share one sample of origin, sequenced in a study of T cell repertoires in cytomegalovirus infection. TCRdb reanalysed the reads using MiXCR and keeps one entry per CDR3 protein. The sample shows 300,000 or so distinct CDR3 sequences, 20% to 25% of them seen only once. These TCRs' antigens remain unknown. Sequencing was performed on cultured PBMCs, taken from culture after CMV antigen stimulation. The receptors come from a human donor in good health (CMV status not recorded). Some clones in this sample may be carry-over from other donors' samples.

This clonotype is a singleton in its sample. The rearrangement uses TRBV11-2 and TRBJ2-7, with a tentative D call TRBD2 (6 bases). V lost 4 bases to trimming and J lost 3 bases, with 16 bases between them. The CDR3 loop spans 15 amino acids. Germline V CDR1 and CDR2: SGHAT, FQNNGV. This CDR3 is CASSWSQYGSYEQYV. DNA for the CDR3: TGTGCCAGCAGCTGGAGTCAGTACGGGAGCTACGAGCAGTACGTC.

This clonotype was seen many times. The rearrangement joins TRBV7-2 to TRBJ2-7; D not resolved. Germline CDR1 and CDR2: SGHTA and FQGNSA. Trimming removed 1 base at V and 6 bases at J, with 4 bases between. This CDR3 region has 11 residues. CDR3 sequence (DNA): TGTGCCAGCAGCTTAGTCGTCGAGCAGTACTTC. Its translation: CASSLVVEQYF. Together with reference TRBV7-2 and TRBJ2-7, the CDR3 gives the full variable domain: GAGVSQSPSNKVTEKGKDVELRCDPISGHTALYWYRQSLGQGLEFLIYFQGNSAPDKSGLPSDRFSAERTGGSVSTLTIQRTQQEDSAVYLCASSLVVEQYFGPGTRLTVT.

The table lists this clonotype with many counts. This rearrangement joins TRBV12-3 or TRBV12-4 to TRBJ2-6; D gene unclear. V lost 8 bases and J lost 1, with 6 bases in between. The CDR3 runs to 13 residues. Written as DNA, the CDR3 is TGTGCCAGCGGAAAGTCTGGGGCCAACGTCCTGACTTTC. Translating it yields CASGKSGANVLTF.

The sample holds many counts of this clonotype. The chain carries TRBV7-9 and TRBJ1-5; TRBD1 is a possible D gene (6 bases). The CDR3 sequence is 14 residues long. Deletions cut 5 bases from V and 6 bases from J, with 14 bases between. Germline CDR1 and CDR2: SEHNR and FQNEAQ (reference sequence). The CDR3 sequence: CASSVSGVGQPQHF. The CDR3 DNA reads TGTGCCAGCAGCGTGTCAGGGGTAGGTCAGCCCCAGCATTTT. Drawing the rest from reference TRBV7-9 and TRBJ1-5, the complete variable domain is DTGVSQNPRHKITKRGQNVTFRCDPISEHNRLYWYRQTLGQGPEFLTYFQNEAQLEKSRLLSDRFSAERPKGSFSTLEIQRTEQGDSAMYLCASSVSGVGQPQHFGDGTRLSIL.

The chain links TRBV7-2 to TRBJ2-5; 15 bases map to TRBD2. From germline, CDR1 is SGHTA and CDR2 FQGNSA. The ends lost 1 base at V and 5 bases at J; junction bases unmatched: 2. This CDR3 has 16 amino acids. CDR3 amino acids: CASSLEGLAGGETQYF. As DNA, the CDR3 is TGTGCCAGCAGCTTAGAGGGACTAGCGGGAGGTGAGACCCAGTACTTC.

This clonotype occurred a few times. This CDR3 is CASSLGRRGGPNEKLFF. As DNA, the CDR3 is TGTGCCAGCAGCTTAGGCCGTAGAGGGGGGCCTAATGAAAAACTGTTTTTT. The chain is built from TRBV7-8 and TRBJ1-4; D possibly corresponds to TRBD1 (6 bases). CDR3 length: 17 amino acids. Trimming took 1 base from V and 3 from J, leaving 15 bases between them. The germline gives CDR1 SGHVS, CDR2 FQNEAQ.

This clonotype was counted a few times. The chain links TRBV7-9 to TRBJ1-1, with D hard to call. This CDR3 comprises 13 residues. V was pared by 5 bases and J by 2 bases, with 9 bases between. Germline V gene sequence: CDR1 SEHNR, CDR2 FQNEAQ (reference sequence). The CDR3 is CASSPDHNTEAFF. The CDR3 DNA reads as TGTGCCAGCAGCCCAGACCACAACACTGAAGCTTTCTTT.

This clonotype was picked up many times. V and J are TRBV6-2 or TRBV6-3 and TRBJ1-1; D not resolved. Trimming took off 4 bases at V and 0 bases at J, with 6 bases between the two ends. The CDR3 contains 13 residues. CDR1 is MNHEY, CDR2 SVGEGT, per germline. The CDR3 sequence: CASSSQLNTEAFF. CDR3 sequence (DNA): TGTGCCAGCAGTTCCCAGCTGAACACTGAAGCTTTCTTT.

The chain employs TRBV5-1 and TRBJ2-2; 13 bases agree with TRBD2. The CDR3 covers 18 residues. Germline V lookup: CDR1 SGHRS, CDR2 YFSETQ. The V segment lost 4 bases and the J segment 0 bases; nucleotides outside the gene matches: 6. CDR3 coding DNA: TGCGCCAGCAGCCTACAGGGGACTAGCGGGACGAACACCGGGGAGCTGTTTTTT. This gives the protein CASSLQGTSGTNTGELFF. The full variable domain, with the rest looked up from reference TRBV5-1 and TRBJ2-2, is KAGVTQTPRYLIKTRGQQVTLSCSPISGHRSVSWYQQTPGQGLQFLFEYFSETQRNKGNFPGRFSGRQFSNSRSEMNVSTLELGDSALYLCASSLQGTSGTNTGELFFGEGSRLTVL.

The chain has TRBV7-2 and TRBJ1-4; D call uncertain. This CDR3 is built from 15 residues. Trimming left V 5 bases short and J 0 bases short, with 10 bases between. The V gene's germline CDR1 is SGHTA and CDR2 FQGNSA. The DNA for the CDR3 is TGTGCCAGCAGCAGGAGTTGGACAACTAATGAAAAACTGTTTTTT. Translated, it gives CASSRSWTTNEKLFF.

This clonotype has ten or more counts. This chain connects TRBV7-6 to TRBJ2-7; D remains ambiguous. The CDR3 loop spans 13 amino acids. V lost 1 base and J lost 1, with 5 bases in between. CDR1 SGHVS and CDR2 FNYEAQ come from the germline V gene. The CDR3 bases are TGTGCCAGCAGCTTAGACAGATCCTACGAGCAGTACTTC. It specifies CASSLDRSYEQYF.

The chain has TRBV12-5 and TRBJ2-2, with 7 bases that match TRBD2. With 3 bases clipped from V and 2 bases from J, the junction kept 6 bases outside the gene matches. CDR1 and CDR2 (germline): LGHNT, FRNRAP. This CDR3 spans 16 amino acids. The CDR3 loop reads CASGFFRGENTGELFF. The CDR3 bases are TGTGCTAGTGGTTTCTTTCGGGGGGAAAACACCGGGGAGCTGTTTTTT. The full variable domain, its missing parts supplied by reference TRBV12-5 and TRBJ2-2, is DARVTQTPRHKVTEMGQEVTMRCQPILGHNTVFWYRQTMMQGLELLAYFRNRAPLDDSGMPKDRFSAEMPDATLATLKIQPSEPRDSAVYFCASGFFRGENTGELFFGEGSRLTVL.

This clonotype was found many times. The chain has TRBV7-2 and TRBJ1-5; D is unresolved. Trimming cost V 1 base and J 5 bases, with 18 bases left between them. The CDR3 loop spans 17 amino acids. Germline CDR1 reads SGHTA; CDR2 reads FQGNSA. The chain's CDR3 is CASSLGAFGRRYQPQHF. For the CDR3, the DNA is TGTGCCAGCAGCTTAGGGGCATTCGGCAGGAGGTATCAGCCCCAGCATTTT.

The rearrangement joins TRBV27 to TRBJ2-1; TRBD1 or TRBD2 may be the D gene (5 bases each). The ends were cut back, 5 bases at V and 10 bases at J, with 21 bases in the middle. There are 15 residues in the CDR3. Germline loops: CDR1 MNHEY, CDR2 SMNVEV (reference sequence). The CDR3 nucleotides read TGTGCCAGCAGTGCCATCCGGGGCCTAGGAGTCGAGCAGTTCTTC. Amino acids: CASSAIRGLGVEQFF.

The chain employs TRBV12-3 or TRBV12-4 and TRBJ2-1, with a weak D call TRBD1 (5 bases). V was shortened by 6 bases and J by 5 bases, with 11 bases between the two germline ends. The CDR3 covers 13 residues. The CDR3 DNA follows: TGTGCCAGCAGCGTTGACAGAAACAATGAGCAGTTCTTC. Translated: CASSVDRNNEQFF.

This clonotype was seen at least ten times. CDR3 nucleotide sequence: TGTGCCAGCAGCTCAGAGGACAGGTCCTTACCCGGGGCCAACGTCCTGACTTTC. Protein product: CASSSEDRSLPGANVLTF. The chain has TRBV11-2 and TRBJ2-6; 7 nucleotides line up with TRBD1. Trimming took 4 bases from V and 4 from J; bases not matched to a gene: 13. The CDR3 sequence is 18 residues long. Germline V gene data show CDR1 as SGHAT and CDR2 as FQNNGV. Drawing the rest from reference TRBV11-2 and TRBJ2-6, the complete variable domain is EAGVAQSPRYKIIEKRQSVAFWCNPISGHATLYWYQQILGQGPKLLIQFQNNGVVDDSQLPKDRFSAERLKGVDSTLKIQPAKLEDSAVYLCASSSEDRSLPGANVLTFGAGSRLTVL.

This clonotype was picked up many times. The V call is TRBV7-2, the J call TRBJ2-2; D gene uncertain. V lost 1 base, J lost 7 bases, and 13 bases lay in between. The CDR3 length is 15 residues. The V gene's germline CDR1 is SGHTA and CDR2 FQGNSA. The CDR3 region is CASSLGLGAGGELFF. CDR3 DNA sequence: TGTGCCAGCAGCTTAGGTCTAGGAGCTGGCGGGGAGCTGTTTTTT.

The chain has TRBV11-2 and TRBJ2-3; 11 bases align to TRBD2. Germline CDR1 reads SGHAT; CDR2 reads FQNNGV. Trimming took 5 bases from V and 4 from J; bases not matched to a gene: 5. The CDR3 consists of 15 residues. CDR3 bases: TGTGCCAGCAGCAGTAGCGGGAGGGCCGCAGATACGCAGTATTTT. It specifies CASSSSGRAADTQYF.

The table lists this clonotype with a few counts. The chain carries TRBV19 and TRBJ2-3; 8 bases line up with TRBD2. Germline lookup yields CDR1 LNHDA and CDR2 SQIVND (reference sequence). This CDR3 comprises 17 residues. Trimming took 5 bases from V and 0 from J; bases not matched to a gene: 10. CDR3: CASSGRLASESTDTQYF. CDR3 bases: TGTGCCAGTAGTGGAAGACTAGCGTCCGAAAGCACAGATACGCAGTATTTT. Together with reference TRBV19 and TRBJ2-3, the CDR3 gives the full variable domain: DGGITQSPKYLFRKEGQNVTLSCEQNLNHDAMYWYRQDPGQGLRLIYYSQIVNDFQKGDIAEGYSVSREKKESFPLTVTSAQKNPTAFYLCASSGRLASESTDTQYFGPGTRLTVL.

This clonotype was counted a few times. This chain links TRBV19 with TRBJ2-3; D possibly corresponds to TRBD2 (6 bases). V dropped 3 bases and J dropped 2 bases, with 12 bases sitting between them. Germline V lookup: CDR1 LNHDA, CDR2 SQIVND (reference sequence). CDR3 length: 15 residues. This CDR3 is CASSMYGRDTDTQYF. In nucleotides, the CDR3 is TGTGCCAGTAGTATGTACGGGAGAGACACAGATACGCAGTATTTT.

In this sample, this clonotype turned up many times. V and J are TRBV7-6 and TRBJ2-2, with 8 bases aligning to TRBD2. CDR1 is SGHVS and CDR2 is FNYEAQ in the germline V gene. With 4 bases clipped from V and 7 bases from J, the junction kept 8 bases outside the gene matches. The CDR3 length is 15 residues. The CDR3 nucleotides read TGTGCCAGCAGCTCGAGCGGGAGTGTTAGCGGGGAGCTGTTTTTT. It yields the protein CASSSSGSVSGELFF.

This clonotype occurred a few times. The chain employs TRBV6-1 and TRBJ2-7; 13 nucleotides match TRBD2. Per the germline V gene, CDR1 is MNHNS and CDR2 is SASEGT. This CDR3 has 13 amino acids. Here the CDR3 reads CASQTSGRLPGVV. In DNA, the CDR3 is TGTGCCAGCCAGACTAGCGGGAGGCTCCCAGGAGTCGTC.

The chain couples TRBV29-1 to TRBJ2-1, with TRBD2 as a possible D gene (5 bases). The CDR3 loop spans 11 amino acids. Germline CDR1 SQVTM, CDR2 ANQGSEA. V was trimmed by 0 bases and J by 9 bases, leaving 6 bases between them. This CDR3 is CSVEDGSEQFF. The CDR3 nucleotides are TGCAGCGTTGAAGATGGGAGTGAGCAGTTCTTC.

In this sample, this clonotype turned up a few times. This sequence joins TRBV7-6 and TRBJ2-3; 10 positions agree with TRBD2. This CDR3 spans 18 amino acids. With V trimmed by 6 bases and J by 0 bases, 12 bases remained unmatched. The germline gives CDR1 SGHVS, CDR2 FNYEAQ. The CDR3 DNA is TGTGCCAGCAGACCGGGACTAGCGAGAACCTCTAGCACAGATACGCAGTATTTT. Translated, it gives CASRPGLARTSSTDTQYF.

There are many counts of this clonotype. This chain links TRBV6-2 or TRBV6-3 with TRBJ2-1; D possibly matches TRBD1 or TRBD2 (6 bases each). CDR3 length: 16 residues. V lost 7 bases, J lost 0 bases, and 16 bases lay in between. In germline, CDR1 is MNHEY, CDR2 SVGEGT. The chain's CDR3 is CASTGEQGSSYNEQFF. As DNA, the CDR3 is TGTGCCAGCACGGGGGAACAGGGAAGCTCCTACAATGAGCAGTTCTTC.

DNA for the CDR3: TGTGCCAGCAGGGGGGGGCTAGCGGGTGCTCACTACAATGAGCAGTTCTTC. Amino acids: CASRGGLAGAHYNEQFF. The J gene is TRBJ2-1, the V gene TRBV12-3 or TRBV12-4; the match to TRBD2 covers 8 bases. Germline trimming cut 6 bases from V and 3 bases from J; bases unmatched to any gene: 13. The CDR3 sequence is 17 residues long.

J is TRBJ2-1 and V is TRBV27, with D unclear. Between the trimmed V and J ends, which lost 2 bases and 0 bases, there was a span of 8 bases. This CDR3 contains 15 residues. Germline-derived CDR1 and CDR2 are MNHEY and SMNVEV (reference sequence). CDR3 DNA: TGTGCCAGCAGTTTAGACGCCCGCTCCTACAATGAGCAGTTCTTC. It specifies CASSLDARSYNEQFF.

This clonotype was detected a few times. This CDR3 reads CASRLGLNGGYEQYF. CDR3 DNA sequence: TGTGCCAGCAGATTGGGACTAAACGGCGGCTACGAGCAGTACTTC. The V call is TRBV6-5, the J call TRBJ2-7, with 7 positions matching TRBD2. The germline V gene has CDR1 MNHEY and CDR2 SVGAGI. V gave up 6 bases and J gave up 3 bases; unmatched junction bases: 11. The CDR3 is 15 residues long.

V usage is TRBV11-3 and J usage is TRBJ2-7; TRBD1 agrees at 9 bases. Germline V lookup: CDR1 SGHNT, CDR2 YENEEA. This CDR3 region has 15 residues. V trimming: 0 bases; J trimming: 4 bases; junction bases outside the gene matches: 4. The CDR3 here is CASSLDGTGLYEQYV. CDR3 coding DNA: TGTGCCAGCAGCTTAGATGGGACAGGGTTGTACGAGCAGTACGTC.

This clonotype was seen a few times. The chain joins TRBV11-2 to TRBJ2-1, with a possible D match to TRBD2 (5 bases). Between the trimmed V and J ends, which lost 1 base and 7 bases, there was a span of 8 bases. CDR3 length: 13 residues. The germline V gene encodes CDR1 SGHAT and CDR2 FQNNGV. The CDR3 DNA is TGTGCCAGCAGCTTAGTCCGGAGGAATGAGCAGTTCTTC. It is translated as CASSLVRRNEQFF.

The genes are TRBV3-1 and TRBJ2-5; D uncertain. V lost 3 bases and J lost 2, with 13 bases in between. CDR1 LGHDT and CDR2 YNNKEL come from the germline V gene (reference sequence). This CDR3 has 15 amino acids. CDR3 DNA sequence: TGTGCCAGCAGCCACCCAGCCGCGATACAAGAGACCCAGTACTTC. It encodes CASSHPAAIQETQYF.

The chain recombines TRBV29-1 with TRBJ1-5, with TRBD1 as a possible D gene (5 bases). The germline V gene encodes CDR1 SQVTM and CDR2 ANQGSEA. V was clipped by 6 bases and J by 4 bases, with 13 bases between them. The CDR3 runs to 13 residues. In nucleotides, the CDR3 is TGCAGCGTGGCAGACAGACCAAATCAGCCCCAGCATTTT. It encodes CSVADRPNQPQHF.